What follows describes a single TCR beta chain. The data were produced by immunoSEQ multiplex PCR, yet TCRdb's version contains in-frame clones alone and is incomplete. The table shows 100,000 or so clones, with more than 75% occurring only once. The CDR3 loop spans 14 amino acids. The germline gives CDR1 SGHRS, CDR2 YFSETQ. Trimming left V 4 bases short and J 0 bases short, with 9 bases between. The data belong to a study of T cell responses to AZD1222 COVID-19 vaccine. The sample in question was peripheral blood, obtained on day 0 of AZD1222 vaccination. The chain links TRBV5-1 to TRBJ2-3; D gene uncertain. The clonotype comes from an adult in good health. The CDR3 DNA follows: TGCGCCAGCAGCCCACGCGGTAGCACAGATACGCAGTATTTT. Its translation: CASSPRGSTDTQYF.